The following is a T cell receptor beta chain sequence with its context. The sample comes from a study of shared clonotypes between healthy human individuals. The healthy adult donors were HIV-negative and reported no recent acute infections or vaccinations. It was into CD45RA+ naive and CD45RA-negative memory subsets that the CD4+ cells were split. Genomic DNA of every subset was divided equally among multiple immunoSEQ plates. In the original workflow: Quality scores were absent from the junction-only immunoSEQ sequences, so filtering differed. Sequencing used immunoSEQ multiplex PCR; TCRdb keeps in-frame clones, though not all of them. Clonal size and the V and J genes are those of that table, whereas D and trimming came from the DNA. The sample has roughly 2.6 million clones, roughly 92% seen once. The sequenced material came from naive CD4+ T cells sorted from blood. The subset denotes: CD45RA+ positively selected. This sequence was found in a man aged 18 to 30 in good health.

DNA of the CDR3: TGTGCCAGCAGCTTGTTAGGGACAGCGAGCACAGATACGCAGTATTTT. It yields the protein CASSLLGTASTDTQYF. The chain links TRBV5-6 to TRBJ2-3; 7 bases line up with TRBD1. J lost 0 bases, V lost 1 base, and 5 bases had no gene match. The CDR3 contains 16 residues. CDR1 and CDR2 (germline): SGHDT, YYEEEE.